This T cell receptor (beta chain) was found in a study of T-cell memory formation after mild COVID-19. Study as a whole: Most TCR clusters belonged to a single donor.

Each CDR3 protein gets one entry after TCRdb re-called the 5' RACE reads with MiXCR. The sample consists of roughly 480,000 distinct CDR3 sequences, around 25% of them appearing once. J was trimmed by 2 bases and V by 4 bases; bases with no gene match: 8. The CDR3 runs 15 residues. In germline, CDR1 is SGHDN, CDR2 FVKESK. The chain uses TRBV14 and TRBJ2-7; 7 bases align to TRBD1. The TCR sequence derives from an adult woman who had mild COVID-19 (a few samples of this study predate the infection). Cell type and time point are not known. Material: PBMCs or a T cell subset sorted from them (not recorded which). The chain's CDR3 is CASSPTGRHTYEQYF. In DNA form, the CDR3 reads TGTGCCAGCAGCCCGACAGGGCGACACACCTACGAGCAGTACTTC.